This entry is about one T cell receptor beta chain. This sample is part of a study of cytomegalovirus exposure and HLA in healthy donors. Healthy individuals who donated bone marrow served as the donors. Donors counted as nominally healthy when sampled, yet unrecorded immune exposures were likely. The CDR3 totals 19 residues. Germline V gene sequence: CDR1 MDHEN, CDR2 SYDVKM. V dropped 3 bases and J dropped 2; count of bases not matched to a gene: 15. A multiplex PCR was run with 60 Vbeta primers and 13 Jbeta primers. Generated by immunoSEQ multiplex PCR, the TCRdb table keeps only in-frame clones and is missing some. The sample records more than 65,000 clones, 60% to 80% being singletons.

This clonotype was obtained from a woman between 35 and 50 years old in good health and CMV-seropositive. The material sequenced was PBMCs. The rearrangement joins TRBV28 to TRBJ1-3; 8 bases fit TRBD1. The CDR3 DNA reads as TGTGCCAGCAGTTTGGTGATATCGGGACCAGGGGGCGCTGGAAACACCATATATTTT. Its translation: CASSLVISGPGGAGNTIYF. The whole variable domain, filled in from reference TRBV28 and TRBJ1-3, reads DVKVTQSSRYLVKRTGEKVFLECVQDMDHENMFWYRQDPGLGLRLIYFSYDVKMKEKGDIPEGYSVSREKKERFSLILESASTNQTSMYLCASSLVISGPGGAGNTIYFGEGSWLTVV.